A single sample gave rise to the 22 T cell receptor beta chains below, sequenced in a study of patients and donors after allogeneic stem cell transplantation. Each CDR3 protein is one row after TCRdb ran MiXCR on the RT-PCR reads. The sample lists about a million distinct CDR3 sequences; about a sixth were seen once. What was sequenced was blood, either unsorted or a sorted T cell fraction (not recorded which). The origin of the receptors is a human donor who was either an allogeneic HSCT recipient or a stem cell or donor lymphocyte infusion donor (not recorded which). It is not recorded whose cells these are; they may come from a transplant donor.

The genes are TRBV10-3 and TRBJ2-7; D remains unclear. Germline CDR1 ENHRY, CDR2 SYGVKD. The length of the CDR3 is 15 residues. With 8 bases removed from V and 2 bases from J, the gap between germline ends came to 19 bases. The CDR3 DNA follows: TGTGCCATCGCATGGCAGCTAGATCGGCCCTACGAGCAGTACTTC. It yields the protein CAIAWQLDRPYEQYF.

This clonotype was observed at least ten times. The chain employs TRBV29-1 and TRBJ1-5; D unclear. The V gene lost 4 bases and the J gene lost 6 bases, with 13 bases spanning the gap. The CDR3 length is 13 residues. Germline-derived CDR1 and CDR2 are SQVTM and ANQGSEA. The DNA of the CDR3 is TGCAGCGTTGGGGTGGAGGGCGGTCAGCCCCAGCATTTT. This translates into CSVGVEGGQPQHF.

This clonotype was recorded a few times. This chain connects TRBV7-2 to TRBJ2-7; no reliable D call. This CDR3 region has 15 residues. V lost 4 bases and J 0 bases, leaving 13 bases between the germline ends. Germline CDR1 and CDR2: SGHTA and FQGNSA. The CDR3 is CASSSSRSSSYEQYF. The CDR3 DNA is TGTGCCAGCAGCTCCTCTAGGAGTAGCTCCTACGAGCAGTACTTC.

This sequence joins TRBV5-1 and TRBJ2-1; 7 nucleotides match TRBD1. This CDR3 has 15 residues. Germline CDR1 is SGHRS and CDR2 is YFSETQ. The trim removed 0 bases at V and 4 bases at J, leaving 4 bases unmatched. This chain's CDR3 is CASSLAMTGYNEQFF. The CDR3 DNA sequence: TGCGCCAGCAGCTTGGCTATGACAGGGTACAATGAGCAGTTCTTC.

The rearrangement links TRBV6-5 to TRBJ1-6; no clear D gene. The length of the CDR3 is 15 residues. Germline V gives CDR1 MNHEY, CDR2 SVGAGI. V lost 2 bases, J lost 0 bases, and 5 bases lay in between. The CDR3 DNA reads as TGTGCCAGCAGTTACCAACCCTCCTATAATTCACCCCTCCACTTT. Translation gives CASSYQPSYNSPLHF.

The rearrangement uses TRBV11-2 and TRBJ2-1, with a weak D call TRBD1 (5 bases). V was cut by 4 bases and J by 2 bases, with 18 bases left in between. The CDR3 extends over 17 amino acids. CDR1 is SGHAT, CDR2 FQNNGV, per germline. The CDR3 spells CASSWPKGRDAYNEQFF. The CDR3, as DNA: TGTGCCAGCAGCTGGCCTAAGGGGCGAGACGCCTACAATGAGCAGTTCTTC.

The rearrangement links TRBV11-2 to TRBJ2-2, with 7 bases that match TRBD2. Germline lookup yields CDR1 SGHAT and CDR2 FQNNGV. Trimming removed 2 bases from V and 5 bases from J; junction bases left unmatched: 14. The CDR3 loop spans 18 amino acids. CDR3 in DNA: TGTGCCAGCAGCTTAAAAGGTTGGCGGGAGTGGCGGACCGGGGAGCTGTTTTTT. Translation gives CASSLKGWREWRTGELFF.

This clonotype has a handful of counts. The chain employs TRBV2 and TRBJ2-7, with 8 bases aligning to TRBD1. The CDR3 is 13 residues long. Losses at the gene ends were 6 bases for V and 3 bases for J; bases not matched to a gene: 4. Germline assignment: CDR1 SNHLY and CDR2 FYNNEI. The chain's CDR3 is CASREGQVYEQYF. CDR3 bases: TGTGCCAGCAGAGAGGGACAGGTCTACGAGCAGTACTTC. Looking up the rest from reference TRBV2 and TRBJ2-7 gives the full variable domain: EPEVTQTPSHQVTQMGQEVILRCVPISNHLYFYWYRQILGQKVEFLVSFYNNEISEKSEIFDDQFSVERPDGSNFTLKIRSTKLEDSAMYFCASREGQVYEQYFGPGTRLTVT.

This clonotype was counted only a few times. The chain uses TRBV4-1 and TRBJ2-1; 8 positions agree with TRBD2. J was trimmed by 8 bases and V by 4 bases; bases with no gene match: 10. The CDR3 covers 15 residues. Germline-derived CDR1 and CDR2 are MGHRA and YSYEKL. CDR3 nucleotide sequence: TGCGCCAGCAGCCTACTAGCGGAGGAGGGGGATGAGCAGTTCTTC. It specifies CASSLLAEEGDEQFF.

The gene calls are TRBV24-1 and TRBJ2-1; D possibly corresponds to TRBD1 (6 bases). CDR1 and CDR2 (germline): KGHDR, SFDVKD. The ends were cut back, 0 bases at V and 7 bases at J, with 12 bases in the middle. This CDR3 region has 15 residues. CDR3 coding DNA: TGTGCCACCAGTGATTTGGTGACAGGACAGAATGAGCAGTTCTTC. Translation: CATSDLVTGQNEQFF.

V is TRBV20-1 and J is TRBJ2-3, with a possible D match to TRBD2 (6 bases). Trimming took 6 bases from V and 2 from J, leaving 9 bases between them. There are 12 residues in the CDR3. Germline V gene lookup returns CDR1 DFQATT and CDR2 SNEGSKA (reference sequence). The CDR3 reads CSAGGYTDTQYF. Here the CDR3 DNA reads TGCAGTGCCGGGGGTTACACAGATACGCAGTATTTT.

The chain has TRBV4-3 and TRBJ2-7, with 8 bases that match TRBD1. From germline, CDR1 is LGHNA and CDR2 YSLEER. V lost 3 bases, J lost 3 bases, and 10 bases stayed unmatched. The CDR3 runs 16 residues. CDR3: CASSQETGGSYYEQYF. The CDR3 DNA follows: TGCGCCAGCAGCCAGGAAACAGGGGGTTCCTACTACGAGCAGTACTTC.

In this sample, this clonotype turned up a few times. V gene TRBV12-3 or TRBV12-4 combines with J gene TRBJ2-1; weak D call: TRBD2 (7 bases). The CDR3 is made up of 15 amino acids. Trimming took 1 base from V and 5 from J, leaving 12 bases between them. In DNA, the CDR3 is TGTGCCAGCAGTTTAGGGGGGGGGCCCCACAATGAGCAGTTCTTC. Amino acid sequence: CASSLGGGPHNEQFF.

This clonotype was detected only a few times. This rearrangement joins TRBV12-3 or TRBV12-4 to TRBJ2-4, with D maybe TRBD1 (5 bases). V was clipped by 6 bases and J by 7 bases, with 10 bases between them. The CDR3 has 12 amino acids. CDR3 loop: CASRHRSNIQYF. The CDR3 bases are TGTGCCAGCAGACACAGGTCTAACATTCAGTACTTC.

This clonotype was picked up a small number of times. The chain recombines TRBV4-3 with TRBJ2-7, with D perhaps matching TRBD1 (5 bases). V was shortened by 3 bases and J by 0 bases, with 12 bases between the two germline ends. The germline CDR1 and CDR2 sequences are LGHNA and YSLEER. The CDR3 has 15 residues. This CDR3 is CASSHDSWPSYEQYF. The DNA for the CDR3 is TGCGCCAGCAGCCACGACAGCTGGCCCTCCTACGAGCAGTACTTC.

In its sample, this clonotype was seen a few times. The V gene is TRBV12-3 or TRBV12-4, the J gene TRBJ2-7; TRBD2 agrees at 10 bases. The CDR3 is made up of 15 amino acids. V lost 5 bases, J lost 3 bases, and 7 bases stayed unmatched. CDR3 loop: CASSHPSGSRYEQYF. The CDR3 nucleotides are TGTGCCAGCAGTCACCCTAGCGGGAGCCGCTACGAGCAGTACTTC.

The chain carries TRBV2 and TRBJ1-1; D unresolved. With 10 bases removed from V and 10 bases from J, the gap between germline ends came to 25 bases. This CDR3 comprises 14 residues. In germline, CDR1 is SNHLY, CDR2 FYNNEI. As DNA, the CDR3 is TGTGCCATCTTAGGAGTTGGTAATAAAGTGGGAGCTTTCTTT. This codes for CAILGVGNKVGAFF.

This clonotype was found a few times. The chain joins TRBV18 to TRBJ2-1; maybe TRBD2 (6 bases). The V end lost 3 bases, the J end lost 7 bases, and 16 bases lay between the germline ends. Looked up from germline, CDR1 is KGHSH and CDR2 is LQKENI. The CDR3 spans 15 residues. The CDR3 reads CASSPFGGNRNEQFF. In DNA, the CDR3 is TGTGCCAGCTCACCCTTTGGGGGGAATAGAAATGAGCAGTTCTTC.

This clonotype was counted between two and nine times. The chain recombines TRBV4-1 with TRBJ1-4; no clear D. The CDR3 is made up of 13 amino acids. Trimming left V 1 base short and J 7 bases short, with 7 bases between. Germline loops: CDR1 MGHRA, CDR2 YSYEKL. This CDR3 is CASSQVHSEKLFF. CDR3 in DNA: TGCGCCAGCAGCCAAGTTCACAGTGAAAAACTGTTTTTT.

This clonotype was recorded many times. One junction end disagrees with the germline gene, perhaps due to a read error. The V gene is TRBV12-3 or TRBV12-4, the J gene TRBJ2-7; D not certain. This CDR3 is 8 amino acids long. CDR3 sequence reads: CASSLEEF. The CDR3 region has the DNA TGTGCCAGCAGTTTAGAGGAATTC.

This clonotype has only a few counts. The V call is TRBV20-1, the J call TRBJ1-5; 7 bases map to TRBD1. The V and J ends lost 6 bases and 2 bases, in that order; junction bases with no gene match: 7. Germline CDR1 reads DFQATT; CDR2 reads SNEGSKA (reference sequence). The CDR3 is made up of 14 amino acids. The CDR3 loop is CSAQAGGGNQPQHF. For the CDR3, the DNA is TGCAGTGCCCAGGCAGGGGGGGGCAATCAGCCCCAGCATTTT.

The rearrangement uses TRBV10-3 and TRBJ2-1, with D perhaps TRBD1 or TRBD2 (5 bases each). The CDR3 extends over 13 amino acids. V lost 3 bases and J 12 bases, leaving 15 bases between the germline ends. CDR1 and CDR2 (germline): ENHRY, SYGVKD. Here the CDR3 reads CAISDFRDVGQFF. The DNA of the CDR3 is TGTGCCATCAGTGACTTCCGGGACGTAGGGCAGTTCTTC.